This T cell receptor beta chain emerged from a study of shared clonotypes between healthy human individuals. Every contributor of samples was a Caucasian grown-up residing in Nashville, Tennessee. The assay was immunoSEQ multiplex PCR, and TCRdb's table has in-frame clones only and misses some. The sample has 2,500,000 or so clones, 93% seen once. As to this clone: Its antigen is as yet unknown.

CDR1 and CDR2 from the germline V gene are LNHDA and SQIVND (reference sequence). V lost 2 bases, J lost 3 bases, and 8 bases lay in between. The CDR3 runs to 13 residues. The study, taken as a whole, reports: Naive CD4 clonotypes were shared across a few donors at around 5%.

The sequenced sample consisted of naive CD4+ T cells from PBMCs. Indicated subset: CD45RA+ positively selected. The chain recombines TRBV19 with TRBJ2-7, with D possibly called TRBD1 or TRBD2 (6 bases each). This sequence originates from a young man in good health. Some clones in this sample may be carry-over from other donors' samples. The CDR3: CASSIRGDYEQYF. CDR3 nucleotide sequence: TGTGCCAGTAGTATAAGGGGGGACTACGAGCAGTACTTC.